The 26 T cell receptor beta chains below come from one sample, sequenced in a study of cytomegalovirus exposure and HLA in healthy donors. The PCR ran on 60 Vbeta and 13 Jbeta primers. Produced via immunoSEQ multiplex PCR; TCRdb's table is partial and in-frame only. This sample has under 250,000 clones, with 65% to 90% found just once. The sample comprised PBMCs. The receptor set was obtained from a woman aged 45-59 years in good health and CMV-seronegative.

The chain employs TRBV27 and TRBJ1-6; TRBD1 is a possible D gene (5 bases). V dropped 2 bases and J dropped 8 bases, with 19 bases sitting between them. The V gene's germline CDR1 is MNHEY and CDR2 SMNVEV (reference sequence). The CDR3 length is 17 residues. The CDR3 nucleotides read TGTGCCAGCAGTTTAGGATGGGGCAGGGATCGAGATTCACCCCTCCACTTT. Protein: CASSLGWGRDRDSPLHF.

The chain joins TRBV27 to TRBJ2-1; 7 positions match TRBD1. This CDR3 region has 16 residues. CDR1 and CDR2 (germline): MNHEY, SMNVEV (reference sequence). V lost 1 base to trimming and J lost 6 bases; unmatched junction nucleotides: 9. The CDR3 DNA sequence: TGTGCCAGCAGTTTATTGGTAGGGGGCGTGCGCAATGAGCAGTTCTTC. It encodes CASSLLVGGVRNEQFF.

By share, this clone ranks as medium-sized. The V gene is TRBV25-1, the J gene TRBJ1-1; D is unclear. The germline CDR1 and CDR2 sequences are MGHDK and SYGVNS. V was cut by 8 bases and J by 4 bases, with 20 bases left in between. The CDR3 covers 15 residues. This CDR3 is CASSPARALGTEAFF. Written as DNA, the CDR3 is TGTGCCAGCTCTCCAGCGAGGGCATTGGGCACTGAAGCTTTCTTT.

The rearrangement links TRBV2 to TRBJ1-5; 7 nucleotides align to TRBD1. The germline gives CDR1 SNHLY, CDR2 FYNNEI. V lost 5 bases and J lost 7; bases outside the gene matches: 8. The CDR3 totals 14 residues. This CDR3 is CASSLLQGRQPQHF. DNA for the CDR3: TGTGCCAGCAGTCTCTTACAGGGGAGGCAGCCCCAGCATTTT. The full variable domain, completed using reference TRBV2 and TRBJ1-5, is EPEVTQTPSHQVTQMGQEVILRCVPISNHLYFYWYRQILGQKVEFLVSFYNNEISEKSEIFDDQFSVERPDGSNFTLKIRSTKLEDSAMYFCASSLLQGRQPQHFGDGTRLSIL.

This clone was picked up one time. The chain combines TRBV4-3 with TRBJ2-3, with TRBD2 identical over 9 bases. Unmatched junction bases numbered 6, after V lost 0 bases and J lost 2 bases. The CDR3 is 17 amino acids. The germline V gene has CDR1 LGHNA and CDR2 YSLEER. In DNA form, the CDR3 reads TGCGCCAGCAGCCAAGAAGGCGGGAGGGCCTCCACAGATACGCAGTATTTT. The encoded protein is CASSQEGGRASTDTQYF.

The gene calls are TRBV10-1 and TRBJ2-2; 7 bases line up with TRBD2. V lost 2 bases to trimming and J lost 2 bases; unmatched junction nucleotides: 8. This CDR3 region has 17 residues. Germline-derived CDR1 and CDR2 are WNHNN and SYGVQD (reference sequence). CDR3: CASSEIREASNTGELFF. In DNA, the CDR3 is TGCGCCAGCAGTGAGATCCGGGAGGCATCCAACACCGGGGAGCTGTTTTTT.

The chain carries TRBV19 and TRBJ2-1, with 8 bases identical to TRBD2. The CDR3 covers 16 residues. Germline CDR1 and CDR2: LNHDA and SQIVND (reference sequence). The V segment lost 5 bases and the J segment 3 bases; nucleotides outside the gene matches: 9. CDR3 amino acids: CASSPQGTRGYNEQFF. The CDR3 nucleotides are TGTGCCAGTAGTCCCCAGGGGACTAGGGGCTACAATGAGCAGTTCTTC.

The genes are TRBV28 and TRBJ2-1; TRBD1 aligns across 9 bases. The V segment lost 6 bases and the J segment 8 bases; nucleotides outside the gene matches: 11. Germline V gives CDR1 MDHEN, CDR2 SYDVKM. The CDR3 runs 15 residues. The CDR3 DNA sequence: TGTGCCAGCAGCCAGGCAGGGACAGGGACGCATGAGCAGTTCTTC. Encoded protein: CASSQAGTGTHEQFF.

The chain combines TRBV19 with TRBJ2-1, with D unresolved. Germline CDR1 and CDR2: LNHDA and SQIVND (reference sequence). Trimming removed 3 bases at V and 6 bases at J, with 15 bases between. The CDR3 extends over 15 amino acids. In DNA form, the CDR3 reads TGTGCCAGTAGTATCGGCGGAAGGTCGATCAATGAGCAGTTCTTC. Residues: CASSIGGRSINEQFF.

CDR3 loop: CASSSVNRDRASGELFF. As DNA, the CDR3 is TGTGCCAGCTCATCAGTTAACCGGGACAGGGCTTCCGGGGAGCTGTTTTTT. The chain joins TRBV18 to TRBJ2-2; 9 nucleotides match TRBD1. Germline assignment: CDR1 KGHSH and CDR2 LQKENI. Trimming took 5 bases from V and 6 from J; bases not matched to a gene: 13. This CDR3 has 17 amino acids.

This clone has a single count. V and J are TRBV6-6 and TRBJ2-3, with TRBD1 as a possible D gene (5 bases). V dropped 4 bases and J dropped 10 bases, with 12 bases sitting between them. Per germline, CDR1 MNHNY and CDR2 SVGAGI (reference sequence). This CDR3 has 12 residues. In DNA, the CDR3 is TGTGCCAGCAGTTCCAGGGAAGGGGCGCAGTATTTT. Protein sequence: CASSSREGAQYF.

The chain uses TRBV30 and TRBJ1-2; tentatively, D is TRBD1 (6 bases). CDR1 and CDR2 (germline): GTSNPN, SVGIG (reference sequence). This CDR3 contains 16 residues. Trimming shortened V by 3 bases and J by 1 base, and 18 bases separated the two germline ends. The CDR3 nucleotides read TGTGCCTGGAGGTCGGGCAGGGGAACCCTTAACTATGGCTACACCTTC. This gives the protein CAWRSGRGTLNYGYTF.

The chain carries TRBV14 and TRBJ2-2, with 8 bases that match TRBD1. The germline V gene encodes CDR1 SGHDN and CDR2 FVKESK. This CDR3 spans 16 amino acids. Trimming at V came to 3 bases and at J to 3 bases, leaving 6 bases not matched to a gene. Here the CDR3 DNA reads TGTGCCAGCAGCCATGACAGGGGATTGGACACCGGGGAGCTGTTTTTT. This sequence encodes CASSHDRGLDTGELFF.

The chain joins TRBV28 to TRBJ2-1; tentative D call: TRBD1 (6 bases). CDR3 length equals 15 residues. CDR1 is MDHEN and CDR2 is SYDVKM in the germline V gene. Trimming stripped 7 bases from V and 3 bases from J, with 16 bases between. CDR3 nucleotides: TGTGCCAGCACCCCAGGGGCGGAATTCTACAATGAGCAGTTCTTC. Protein: CASTPGAEFYNEQFF.

CDR3 residues: CASSPSNRGATANYGYTF. The CDR3 DNA sequence: TGTGCCAGCAGCCCATCCAACAGGGGCGCAACAGCTAACTATGGCTACACCTTC. This chain links TRBV28 with TRBJ1-2; 7 bases line up with TRBD1. With V trimmed by 6 bases and J by 0 bases, 16 bases remained unmatched. The CDR3 is 18 residues long. Germline lookup yields CDR1 MDHEN and CDR2 SYDVKM.

The rearrangement joins TRBV30 to TRBJ2-6; D might be TRBD2 (6 bases). V lost 5 bases to trimming and J lost 1 base, with 9 bases between them. This CDR3 spans 14 amino acids. The V gene's germline CDR1 is GTSNPN and CDR2 SVGIG (reference sequence). The CDR3 loop is CAWVGLSGANVLTF. The DNA for the CDR3 is TGTGCCTGGGTGGGACTGTCTGGGGCCAACGTCCTGACTTTC.

The chain recombines TRBV28 with TRBJ1-4, with D unresolved. The CDR3 has 11 amino acids. Germline lookup yields CDR1 MDHEN and CDR2 SYDVKM. The V and J ends lost 5 bases and 8 bases respectively, with 6 bases between them. The CDR3 coding sequence is TGTGCCAGCAGTCCCGGGGAAAAACTGTTTTTT. Amino acids: CASSPGEKLFF.

The V gene is TRBV5-5, the J gene TRBJ2-3; a weak D match, TRBD2 (6 bases). The V end was cut by 4 bases, the J end by 2 bases, with 14 bases between. This CDR3 spans 15 amino acids. CDR1 is SGHKS, CDR2 YYEKEE, per germline (reference sequence). DNA for the CDR3: TGTGCCAGCAGCCCGGGACTGACACACACAGATACGCAGTATTTT. Translating it yields CASSPGLTHTDTQYF.

The rearrangement links TRBV7-9 to TRBJ2-7, with 13 bases lining up with TRBD2. Germline-derived CDR1 and CDR2 are SEHNR and FQNEAQ (reference sequence). V was clipped by 8 bases and J by 0 bases; unmatched bases: 10. The CDR3 length is 17 residues. CDR3 DNA: TGTGCCAGCTTCCGGACTAGCGGGAGCCTTTTCTCCTACGAGCAGTACTTC. Protein product: CASFRTSGSLFSYEQYF.

In this sample, this clone turned up once. This sequence joins TRBV5-1 and TRBJ1-1; unclear D gene. Germline assignment: CDR1 SGHRS and CDR2 YFSETQ. V was trimmed by 4 bases and J by 0 bases, leaving 7 bases between them. This CDR3 spans 13 amino acids. The CDR3 spells CASSLTVNTEAFF. The CDR3 DNA reads as TGCGCCAGCAGCCTAACAGTGAACACTGAAGCTTTCTTT.

The chain is built from TRBV7-2 and TRBJ2-7, with 12 bases aligning to TRBD2. V dropped 5 bases and J dropped 6; count of bases not matched to a gene: 8. The CDR3 is made up of 15 amino acids. Germline V lookup: CDR1 SGHTA, CDR2 FQGNSA. The CDR3 DNA sequence: TGTGCCAGCAGCCCAAGACTAGCGGGAGCCTCCGAGCAGTACTTC. It yields the protein CASSPRLAGASEQYF.

The rearrangement uses TRBV5-4 and TRBJ2-1; D remains unclear. Trimming stripped 0 bases from V and 0 bases from J, with 10 bases between. The germline V gene has CDR1 SGHNT and CDR2 YYREEE (reference sequence). This CDR3 region has 16 residues. The CDR3 region is CASSLAWAGSYNEQFF. The CDR3, as DNA: TGTGCCAGCAGCTTGGCCTGGGCAGGCTCCTACAATGAGCAGTTCTTC.

The chain recombines TRBV28 with TRBJ1-3, with 8 bases lining up with TRBD1. Trimming at V came to 6 bases and at J to 1 base, leaving 8 bases not matched to a gene. CDR1 is MDHEN, CDR2 SYDVKM, per germline. This CDR3 spans 16 amino acids. In DNA, the CDR3 is TGTGCCAGCAGCCCACCGGACAGGGAGTCTGGAAACACCATATATTTT. It translates to CASSPPDRESGNTIYF. Full variable domain (outside the CDR3, taken from reference TRBV28 and TRBJ1-3): DVKVTQSSRYLVKRTGEKVFLECVQDMDHENMFWYRQDPGLGLRLIYFSYDVKMKEKGDIPEGYSVSREKKERFSLILESASTNQTSMYLCASSPPDRESGNTIYFGEGSWLTVV.

This sequence joins TRBV9 and TRBJ2-5; D unclear. CDR1 is SGDLS, CDR2 YYNGEE, per germline. This CDR3 has 13 amino acids. The V end was cut by 1 base, the J end by 4 bases, with 8 bases between. This chain's CDR3 is CASSVWPSETQYF. The CDR3 DNA reads TGTGCCAGCAGCGTATGGCCGTCAGAGACCCAGTACTTC. Full variable domain (outside the CDR3, taken from reference TRBV9 and TRBJ2-5): DSGVTQTPKHLITATGQRVTLRCSPRSGDLSVYWYQQSLDQGLQFLIQYYNGEERAKGNILERFSAQQFPDLHSELNLSSLELGDSALYFCASSVWPSETQYFGPGTRLLVL.

The chain joins TRBV27 to TRBJ2-3; D is ambiguous. V was pared by 6 bases and J by 0 bases, with 25 bases between. Germline assignment: CDR1 MNHEY and CDR2 SMNVEV (reference sequence). The CDR3 spans 19 residues. The CDR3 sequence: CASRPARVAYSLSTDTQYF. The CDR3 coding sequence is TGTGCCAGCAGACCCGCCCGGGTGGCGTATAGTCTCAGCACAGATACGCAGTATTTT.

V gene TRBV5-1 combines with J gene TRBJ1-5, with D perhaps matching TRBD1 (6 bases). Germline assignment: CDR1 SGHRS and CDR2 YFSETQ. Trimming cost V 0 bases and J 7 bases, with 14 bases left between them. The CDR3 loop spans 15 amino acids. The CDR3 protein is CASSLEGQNHQPQHF. As DNA, the CDR3 is TGCGCCAGCAGCTTGGAAGGACAGAATCACCAGCCCCAGCATTTT.